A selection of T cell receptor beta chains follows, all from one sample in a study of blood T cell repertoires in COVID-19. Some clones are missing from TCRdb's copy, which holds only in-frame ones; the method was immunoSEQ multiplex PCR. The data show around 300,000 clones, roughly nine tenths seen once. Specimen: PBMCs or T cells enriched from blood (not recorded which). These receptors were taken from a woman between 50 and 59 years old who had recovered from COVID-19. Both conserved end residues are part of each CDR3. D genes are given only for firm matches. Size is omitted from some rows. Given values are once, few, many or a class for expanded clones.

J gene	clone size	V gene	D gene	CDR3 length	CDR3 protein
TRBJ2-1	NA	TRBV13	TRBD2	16	CASSTTSGQAYNEQFF
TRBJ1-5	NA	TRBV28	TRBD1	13	CASRRTGVQPQHF
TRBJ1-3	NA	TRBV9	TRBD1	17	CASSGTYRGHSGNTIYF
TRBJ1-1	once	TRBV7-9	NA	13	CASSLDIRTEAFF
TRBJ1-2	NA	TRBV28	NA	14	CASSFGGSNYGYTF
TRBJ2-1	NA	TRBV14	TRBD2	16	CASSQVSRGSSNEQFF
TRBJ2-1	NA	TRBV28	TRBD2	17	CASSSPGLAGFYNEQFF
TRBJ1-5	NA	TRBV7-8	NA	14	CASSLVTDNQPQHF
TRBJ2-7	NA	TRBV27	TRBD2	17	CASSFDEREGLSYEQYF
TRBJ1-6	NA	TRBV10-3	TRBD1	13	CAIRTGDGTPLHF
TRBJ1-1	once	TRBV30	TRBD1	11	CAWRDRAGAFF
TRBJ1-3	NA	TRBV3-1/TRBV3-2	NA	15	CASSQGRGTGNTIYF
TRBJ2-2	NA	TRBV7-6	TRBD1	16	CASSSARPGGSGELFF
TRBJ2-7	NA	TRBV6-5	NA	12	CASRGAGYEQYF
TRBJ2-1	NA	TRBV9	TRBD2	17	CASSVAVAGGPDNEQFF
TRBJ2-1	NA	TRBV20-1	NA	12	CSASTGRNEQFF
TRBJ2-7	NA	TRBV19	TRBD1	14	CASSNRGRSYEQYF
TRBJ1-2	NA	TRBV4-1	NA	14	CASSQVLANYGYTF
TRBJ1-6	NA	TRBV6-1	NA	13	CASSERDNSPLHF
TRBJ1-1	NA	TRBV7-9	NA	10	CASSFEEAFF
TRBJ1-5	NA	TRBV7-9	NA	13	CASSLEGKQPQHF
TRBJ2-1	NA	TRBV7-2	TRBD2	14	CASSFTSGYNEQFF
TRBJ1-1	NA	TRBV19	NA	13	CASTPTARTEAFF
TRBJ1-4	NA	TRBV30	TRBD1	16	CAWRIQTGKVNEKLFF
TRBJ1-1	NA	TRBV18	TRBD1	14	CASSPGQGLRDAFF
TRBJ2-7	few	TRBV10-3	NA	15	CAISDSGTSRDEQYF
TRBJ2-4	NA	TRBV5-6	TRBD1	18	CASSLGDRGFLAKNIQYF
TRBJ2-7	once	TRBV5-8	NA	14	CASTPPGLPYEQYF
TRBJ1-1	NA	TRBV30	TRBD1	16	CAWSPGQPLGNTEAFF
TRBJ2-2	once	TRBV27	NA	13	CATTDINTGELFF
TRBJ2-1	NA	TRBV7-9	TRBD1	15	CASSLSRGSYNEQFF
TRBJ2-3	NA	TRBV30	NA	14	CAWTGVAFTDTQYF
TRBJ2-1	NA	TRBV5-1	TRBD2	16	CASSLALGGAINEQFF
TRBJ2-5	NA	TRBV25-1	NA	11	CASSEWRDQYF
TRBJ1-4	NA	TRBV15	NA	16	CATSGEIQAANEKLFF
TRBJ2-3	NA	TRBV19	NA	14	CASRLSGSTDTQYF
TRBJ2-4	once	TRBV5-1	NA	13	CASSFEAKNIQYF
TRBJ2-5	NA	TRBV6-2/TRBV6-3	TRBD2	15	CASSYRGRIQETQYF
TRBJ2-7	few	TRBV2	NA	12	CASSVTRREQYF
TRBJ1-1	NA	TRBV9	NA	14	CASSPGRGYTEAFF
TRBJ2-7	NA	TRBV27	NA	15	CASSLELGSSYEQYF
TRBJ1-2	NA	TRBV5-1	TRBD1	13	CASSRDSNYGYTF
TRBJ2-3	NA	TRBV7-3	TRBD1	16	CASSAGTGGGTDTQYF
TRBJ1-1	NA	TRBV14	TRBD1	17	CASSHRQGRWANTEAFF
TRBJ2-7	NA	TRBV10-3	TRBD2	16	CAISDPGLGSSYEQYF
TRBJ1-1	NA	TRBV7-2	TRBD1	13	CASSGYRGPEAFF
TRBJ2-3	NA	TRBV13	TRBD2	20	CASSLGVPGLAGGSTDTQYF
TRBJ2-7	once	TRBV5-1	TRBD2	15	CASSFGLAAQWEQYF
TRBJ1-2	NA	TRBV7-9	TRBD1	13	CASSFPDRGGYTF
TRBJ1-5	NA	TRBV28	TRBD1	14	CASSTTGEVQPQHF
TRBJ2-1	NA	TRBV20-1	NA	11	CSAHKYNEQFF
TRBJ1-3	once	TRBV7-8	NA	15	CASSQQLISGNTIYF
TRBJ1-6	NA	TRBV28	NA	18	CASSVYRVKSSYNSPLHF